This entry features one TCR beta chain sequence. Other DNA sequences in the same sample also yield this CDR3. The germline V gene encodes CDR1 SGHRS and CDR2 YFSETQ. Trimming removed 0 bases at V and 1 base at J, with 8 bases between. This CDR3 region has 15 residues. These data belong to a study of cytomegalovirus exposure and HLA in healthy donors. The primer mix had 60 Vbeta and 13 Jbeta primers. The data were produced by immunoSEQ multiplex PCR, yet TCRdb's version contains in-frame clones alone and is incomplete. The sample records 95,000 to 150,000 clones, 75% to 90% being singletons. Sequencing was done on a sample of PBMCs. The TCR originated in a female donor in good health and CMV-seropositive. J is TRBJ2-1 and V is TRBV5-1; perhaps TRBD2 as D (6 bases). The CDR3 DNA is TGCGCCAGCAGCTTGGGGGACTCGTCCTACAATGAGCAGTTCTTC. As protein: CASSLGDSSYNEQFF.